These T cell receptor beta chains were read from a single sample in a study of cytomegalovirus exposure and HLA in healthy donors. TCRdb's copy holds only in-frame clones and misses some; the assay was immunoSEQ multiplex PCR. The table has roughly 160,000 clones, 77% seen once. The sample was PBMCs. The receptors come from a woman in her twenties or thirties in good health and CMV-seronegative. Each CDR3 is given with its conserved first and last residue. The order of the fields is clone size, J gene, V gene, D gene, CDR3 protein, CDR3 DNA. The D gene is left open where the match is weak. Clone size is stated in some rows and not others, as once, few, many or a class when expanded.

-,TRBJ2-5,TRBV14,-,CASSQDLTKETQYF,TGTGCCAGCAGCCAAGATCTAACGAAAGAGACCCAGTACTTC
-,TRBJ1-1,TRBV30,-,CAWSPWDSEAFF,TGTGCCTGGAGTCCTTGGGACTCTGAAGCTTTCTTT
-,TRBJ2-1,TRBV25-1,TRBD2,CASSGLSGRGNEQFF,TGTGCCAGCAGTGGGCTTAGCGGGAGGGGTAATGAGCAGTTCTTC
-,TRBJ2-7,TRBV5-1,TRBD2,CASSFGTSGRAYEQYF,TGCGCCAGCAGCTTTGGCACTAGCGGGAGGGCCTACGAGCAGTACTTC
-,TRBJ1-3,TRBV2,-,CASSVLSGNTIYF,TGTGCCAGCAGTGTTCTTTCGGGAAACACCATATATTTT
-,TRBJ2-1,TRBV29-1,TRBD2,CSVLLAGGSRWQFF,TGCAGCGTACTACTAGCGGGGGGGAGCCGGTGGCAGTTCTTC
-,TRBJ2-7,TRBV18,TRBD1,CASSLRQGSEGEQYF,TGTGCCAGCTCACTGCGACAGGGGAGCGAAGGCGAGCAGTACTTC
few,TRBJ1-4,TRBV6-6,-,CASRKTGLSEKLFF,TGTGCCAGCAGAAAGACAGGACTGTCGGAAAAACTGTTTTTT
-,TRBJ1-6,TRBV20-1,-,CSAGSGRPLHF,TGCAGTGCCGGAAGCGGTAGACCCCTCCACTTT
-,TRBJ2-1,TRBV5-4,TRBD2,CASRTSGRAGQFF,TGTGCCAGCAGGACTAGCGGGAGGGCGGGGCAGTTCTTC
-,TRBJ2-2,TRBV7-3,TRBD2,CASSLRPSGSWSTGELFF,TGTGCCAGCAGCTTAAGGCCTAGCGGGAGCTGGAGCACCGGGGAGCTGTTTTTT
-,TRBJ1-2,TRBV19,-,CASSSFGNMGYTF,TGTGCCAGTAGTAGCTTCGGGAATATGGGCTACACCTTC
-,TRBJ1-1,TRBV5-1,-,CASSSTTYTEAFF,TGCGCCAGCAGCTCGACAACCTACACTGAAGCTTTCTTT
-,TRBJ1-2,TRBV5-4,TRBD1,CASSLPGQGLVFTF,TGTGCCAGCAGCTTACCGGGACAGGGATTAGTATTCACCTTC
once,TRBJ1-5,TRBV5-1,TRBD1,CASSRDRNQPQHF,TGCGCCAGCAGTCGGGACAGAAATCAGCCCCAGCATTTT
-,TRBJ2-7,TRBV4-1,TRBD2,CASSQSPPGLAGSPLKQYF,TGCGCCAGCAGCCAGTCACCCCCGGGACTAGCGGGCTCCCCGCTCAAGCAGTACTTC
-,TRBJ2-7,TRBV5-5,TRBD2,CASSPPPLLRDYSYEQYF,TGTGCCAGCAGCCCGCCCCCCCTCCTGCGGGACTACTCCTACGAGCAGTACTTC
-,TRBJ1-1,TRBV29-1,TRBD1,CSTGQGVDTEAFF,TGCAGCACGGGACAGGGGGTTGACACTGAAGCTTTCTTT
-,TRBJ1-1,TRBV15,-,CATSSTTVLNTEAFF,TGTGCCACCAGCTCAACGACAGTCCTGAACACTGAAGCTTTCTTT
-,TRBJ1-1,TRBV20-1,-,CSAGGRTEAFF,TGCAGTGCAGGAGGACGGACTGAAGCTTTCTTT
few,TRBJ2-4,TRBV30,TRBD1,CAGARDRSGAKNIQYF,TGTGCCGGTGCTCGGGACAGGTCAGGAGCCAAAAACATTCAGTACTTC
-,TRBJ2-3,TRBV7-3,TRBD2,CASSSRKLAGVVDTQYF,TGTGCCAGCAGCTCTAGGAAACTAGCGGGAGTGGTAGATACGCAGTATTTT
-,TRBJ1-3,TRBV7-9,-,CASSFQGHSGNTIYF,TGTGCCAGCAGCTTTCAGGGCCACTCTGGAAACACCATATATTTT
-,TRBJ2-7,TRBV28,TRBD1,CASTPEGAVNEQYF,TGTGCCAGCACTCCAGAGGGGGCGGTAAACGAGCAGTACTTC